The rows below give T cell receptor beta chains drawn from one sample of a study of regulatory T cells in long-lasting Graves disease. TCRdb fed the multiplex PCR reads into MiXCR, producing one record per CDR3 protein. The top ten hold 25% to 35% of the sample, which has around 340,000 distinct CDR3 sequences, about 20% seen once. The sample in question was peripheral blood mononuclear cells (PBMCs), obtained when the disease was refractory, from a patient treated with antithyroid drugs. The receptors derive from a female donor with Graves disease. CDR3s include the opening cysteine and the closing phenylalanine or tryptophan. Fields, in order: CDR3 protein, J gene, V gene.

CDR3: CASKRGHGYTF; J: TRBJ1-2; V: TRBV3-1
CDR3: CASSLVVAGDYEQYF; J: TRBJ2-7; V: TRBV7-2
CDR3: CSVEPRKGSTEAFF; J: TRBJ1-1; V: TRBV29-1
CDR3: CATAGASSTGTGELFF; J: TRBJ2-2; V: TRBV19
CDR3: CASSQRVSGGAKQETQYF; J: TRBJ2-5; V: TRBV7-2
CDR3: CSAKYRNYGYTF; J: TRBJ1-2; V: TRBV20-1
CDR3: CSALTTSYEQYF; J: TRBJ2-7; V: TRBV20-1
CDR3: CASSLSGAHQNTEAFF; J: TRBJ1-1; V: TRBV7-9
CDR3: CASSEGRGRRVTETQYF; J: TRBJ2-5; V: TRBV2
CDR3: CASSRPGLSNQPQHF; J: TRBJ1-5; V: TRBV4-1
CDR3: CASTWAGGGTGELFF; J: TRBJ2-2; V: TRBV6-1
CDR3: CASALELDRDFNYGYTF; J: TRBJ1-2; V: TRBV12-5
CDR3: CASSVAAGGNYGYTF; J: TRBJ1-2; V: TRBV9
CDR3: CSARRGRVPSPLHF; J: TRBJ1-6; V: TRBV20-1
CDR3: CASSLGMEGYTF; J: TRBJ1-2; V: TRBV11-2
CDR3: CASSLSGGSLFF; J: TRBJ1-4; V: TRBV12-3/TRBV12-4
CDR3: CALSPPGQGKDTQYF; J: TRBJ2-3; V: TRBV19
CDR3: CSVAGGGYTF; J: TRBJ1-2; V: TRBV29-1
CDR3: CASSLASIYEQYF; J: TRBJ2-7; V: TRBV5-1
CDR3: CASSSRALDTEAFF; J: TRBJ1-1; V: TRBV6-5
CDR3: CASSPGVRQGASGTEAFF; J: TRBJ1-1; V: TRBV18
CDR3: CASSFGNRGAYEQYF; J: TRBJ2-7; V: TRBV7-9
CDR3: CASSEFPPGRGNTEAFF; J: TRBJ1-1; V: TRBV10-1
CDR3: CASSLEQGDQPQHF; J: TRBJ1-5; V: TRBV7-2
CDR3: CASSLDLNYGYTF; J: TRBJ1-2; V: TRBV7-9
CDR3: CASSPGFRYGYTF; J: TRBJ1-2; V: TRBV11-2
CDR3: CASSLVGTGSEQYF; J: TRBJ2-7; V: TRBV11-2
CDR3: CASRDTNYGYTF; J: TRBJ1-2; V: TRBV6-1
CDR3: CASSLAGLAGAQEQYF; J: TRBJ2-7; V: TRBV5-1
CDR3: CATVATENTGELFF; J: TRBJ2-2; V: TRBV12-3/TRBV12-4
CDR3: CASSLAPYRVGTEAFF; J: TRBJ1-1; V: TRBV12-3/TRBV12-4
CDR3: CASSLRAWGRVSYEQYF; J: TRBJ2-7; V: TRBV11-1
CDR3: CASTITSGTALRRGYTF; J: TRBJ1-2; V: TRBV28
CDR3: CASRPSGAGNYEQYF; J: TRBJ2-7; V: TRBV28
CDR3: CSAGIAGINEQFF; J: TRBJ2-1; V: TRBV29-1
CDR3: CSARDPQPTEAFF; J: TRBJ1-1; V: TRBV20-1
CDR3: CAVGKDRENYGYTF; J: TRBJ1-2; V: TRBV7-2
CDR3: CSATGGGYEQYF; J: TRBJ2-7; V: TRBV20-1
CDR3: CAWSVTASFNSPLHF; J: TRBJ1-6; V: TRBV30
CDR3: CASSLRYRGQTYEQYF; J: TRBJ2-7; V: TRBV7-3
CDR3: CASRYGTHNSPLHF; J: TRBJ1-6; V: TRBV2
CDR3: CASSAGQAKEAFF; J: TRBJ1-1; V: TRBV7-2
CDR3: CAWSGDIDTGELFF; J: TRBJ2-2; V: TRBV30
CDR3: CASSSAGRTEAFF; J: TRBJ1-1; V: TRBV7-9